These T cell receptor beta chains were read from a single sample in a study of shared clonotypes between healthy human individuals. The method was immunoSEQ multiplex PCR; TCRdb's version includes in-frame clones alone and lacks a portion of them. The sample yields roughly 500,000 clones, approximately 95% seen once. The sample was naive CD4+ T cells sorted from blood. These receptors all come from a woman aged 25 to 39 in good health. Both conserved end residues are part of each CDR3. D genes are given only for firm matches. Clone size is not always given. Where it is, it says once, few, many or a class for expanded clones.

clone_size: -
j_call: TRBJ1-1
d_call: -
v_call: TRBV18
cdr3_aa: CASSPLDSVNTEAFF
cdr3_nt: TGTGCCAGCTCACCCCTGGACAGCGTGAACACTGAAGCTTTCTTT

clone_size: -
j_call: TRBJ2-1
d_call: -
v_call: TRBV19
cdr3_aa: CASSAVSVGNEQFF
cdr3_nt: TGTGCCAGTAGCGCAGTGAGTGTGGGGAATGAGCAGTTCTTC

clone_size: -
j_call: TRBJ1-6
d_call: TRBD1
v_call: TRBV28
cdr3_aa: CASSLDRGQSPLHF
cdr3_nt: TGTGCCAGTTCCCTCGACAGGGGGCAATCACCCCTCCACTTT

clone_size: few
j_call: TRBJ1-5
d_call: -
v_call: TRBV20-1
cdr3_aa: CSALNQPQHF
cdr3_nt: TGCAGTGCCCTCAATCAGCCCCAGCATTTT

clone_size: -
j_call: TRBJ2-1
d_call: -
v_call: TRBV7-9
cdr3_aa: CASSLADPSNEQFF
cdr3_nt: TGTGCCAGCAGCCTGGCGGACCCAAGTAATGAGCAGTTCTTC

clone_size: -
j_call: TRBJ2-2
d_call: -
v_call: TRBV28
cdr3_aa: CASNLGPLGTGELFF
cdr3_nt: TGTGCCAGCAACCTCGGGCCCCTGGGGACCGGGGAGCTGTTTTTT

clone_size: -
j_call: TRBJ1-1
d_call: -
v_call: TRBV6-4
cdr3_aa: CASSVRMNTEAFF
cdr3_nt: TGTGCCAGCAGTGTCCGAATGAACACTGAAGCTTTCTTT

clone_size: -
j_call: TRBJ2-1
d_call: -
v_call: TRBV27
cdr3_aa: CASSFWGNAYNEQFF
cdr3_nt: TGTGCCAGCAGTTTTTGGGGGAATGCCTACAATGAGCAGTTCTTC

clone_size: -
j_call: TRBJ2-1
d_call: -
v_call: TRBV5-8
cdr3_aa: CASSHRTPSQFF
cdr3_nt: TGTGCCAGCAGCCACAGGACCCCCTCGCAGTTCTTC

clone_size: once
j_call: TRBJ2-5
d_call: TRBD2
v_call: TRBV11-2
cdr3_aa: CASSLGAGVLQETQYF
cdr3_nt: TGTGCCAGCAGCTTAGGAGCGGGAGTGCTCCAAGAGACCCAGTACTTC

clone_size: -
j_call: TRBJ1-1
d_call: -
v_call: TRBV28
cdr3_aa: CASSQMNTEAFF
cdr3_nt: TGTGCCAGCAGTCAGATGAACACTGAAGCTTTCTTT

clone_size: -
j_call: TRBJ2-7
d_call: -
v_call: TRBV19
cdr3_aa: CASSSGTSAYEQYF
cdr3_nt: TGTGCCAGTAGTTCCGGGACATCCGCCTACGAGCAGTACTTC

clone_size: -
j_call: TRBJ2-5
d_call: TRBD2
v_call: TRBV27
cdr3_aa: CASSLVRLAGGNEQYF
cdr3_nt: TGTGCCAGCAGTTTGGTCCGACTAGCGGGAGGGAATGAGCAGTACTTC

clone_size: -
j_call: TRBJ2-5
d_call: TRBD2
v_call: TRBV9
cdr3_aa: CASSSSPSSGSGETQYF
cdr3_nt: TGTGCCAGCAGCTCATCTCCCTCTAGCGGGAGTGGGGAGACCCAGTACTTC

clone_size: -
j_call: TRBJ1-3
d_call: -
v_call: TRBV14
cdr3_aa: CASSLMTGPGNTIYF
cdr3_nt: TGTGCCAGCAGTCTCATGACAGGTCCTGGAAACACCATATATTTT

clone_size: -
j_call: TRBJ2-7
d_call: TRBD2
v_call: TRBV28
cdr3_aa: CASSLGSGSFLSYEQYF
cdr3_nt: TGTGCCAGCAGTTTAGGTAGCGGGAGCTTTTTGTCCTACGAGCAGTACTTC

clone_size: -
j_call: TRBJ2-3
d_call: -
v_call: TRBV11-2
cdr3_aa: CASSLVGGPSTDTQYF
cdr3_nt: TGTGCCAGCAGCTTAGTCGGGGGCCCAAGCACAGATACGCAGTATTTT

clone_size: once
j_call: TRBJ1-2
d_call: -
v_call: TRBV7-2
cdr3_aa: CASSPPGLGLYGYTF
cdr3_nt: TGTGCCAGCAGCCCGCCAGGGTTAGGTCTTTATGGCTACACCTTC

clone_size: -
j_call: TRBJ2-3
d_call: -
v_call: TRBV28
cdr3_aa: CASSLVGATQYF
cdr3_nt: TGTGCCAGCAGTTTAGTTGGGGCTACGCAGTATTTT

clone_size: -
j_call: TRBJ2-7
d_call: -
v_call: TRBV28
cdr3_aa: CASSAVMPEQYF
cdr3_nt: TGTGCCAGCAGCGCCGTTATGCCGGAGCAGTACTTC

clone_size: -
j_call: TRBJ1-5
d_call: -
v_call: TRBV6-1
cdr3_aa: CASSDGGSNQPQHF
cdr3_nt: TGTGCCAGCAGTGATGGCGGTAGCAATCAGCCCCAGCATTTT

clone_size: -
j_call: TRBJ2-1
d_call: TRBD2
v_call: TRBV5-1
cdr3_aa: CASSGGLAGGLNEQFF
cdr3_nt: TGCGCCAGCAGCGGCGGCCTAGCGGGAGGTCTCAATGAGCAGTTCTTC

clone_size: -
j_call: TRBJ2-1
d_call: TRBD2
v_call: TRBV14
cdr3_aa: CASSQGSSGRYNEQFF
cdr3_nt: TGTGCCAGCAGCCAAGGTTCCAGCGGGAGGTACAATGAGCAGTTCTTC

clone_size: -
j_call: TRBJ2-2
d_call: TRBD2
v_call: TRBV30
cdr3_aa: CAWTSGRVGTGELFF
cdr3_nt: TGTGCCTGGACTAGCGGGAGGGTTGGGACCGGGGAGCTGTTTTTT

clone_size: -
j_call: TRBJ2-4
d_call: -
v_call: TRBV7-8
cdr3_aa: CASSPEEGGQYF
cdr3_nt: TGTGCCAGCAGCCCGGAGGAGGGGGGTCAGTACTTC

clone_size: -
j_call: TRBJ2-7
d_call: TRBD2
v_call: TRBV4-2
cdr3_aa: CASSQGAGESYEQYF
cdr3_nt: TGTGCCAGCAGCCAAGGGGCGGGAGAGTCCTACGAGCAGTACTTC

clone_size: -
j_call: TRBJ2-3
d_call: TRBD2
v_call: TRBV15
cdr3_aa: CATSRTTSGRANTQYF
cdr3_nt: TGTGCCACCAGCAGAACGACTAGCGGGAGAGCAAATACGCAGTATTTT

clone_size: -
j_call: TRBJ1-2
d_call: -
v_call: TRBV19
cdr3_aa: CASSRGSDYGYTF
cdr3_nt: TGTGCCAGTAGTAGGGGGTCCGACTATGGCTACACCTTC

clone_size: -
j_call: TRBJ2-3
d_call: TRBD1
v_call: TRBV4-2
cdr3_aa: CASSRGGGQGFTDTQYF
cdr3_nt: TGTGCCAGCAGCCGAGGGGGGGGACAGGGGTTCACAGATACGCAGTATTTT

clone_size: -
j_call: TRBJ2-6
d_call: -
v_call: TRBV4-1
cdr3_aa: CASRLGRARSGANVLTF
cdr3_nt: TGCGCCAGCAGACTCGGACGGGCGCGCTCTGGGGCCAACGTCCTGACTTTC

clone_size: -
j_call: TRBJ2-7
d_call: -
v_call: TRBV5-4
cdr3_aa: CASSSPLAPYEQYF
cdr3_nt: TGTGCCAGCAGCTCACCTCTAGCGCCCTACGAGCAGTACTTC

clone_size: -
j_call: TRBJ2-3
d_call: -
v_call: TRBV2
cdr3_aa: CASSAQVGRTDTQYF
cdr3_nt: TGTGCCAGCAGCGCGCAGGTCGGAAGGACAGATACGCAGTATTTT

clone_size: -
j_call: TRBJ2-5
d_call: TRBD1
v_call: TRBV2
cdr3_aa: CASSEEGTGGETQYF
cdr3_nt: TGTGCCAGCAGTGAAGAGGGGACAGGGGGGGAGACCCAGTACTTC

clone_size: -
j_call: TRBJ2-5
d_call: -
v_call: TRBV10-3
cdr3_aa: CAISVSGHQETQYF
cdr3_nt: TGTGCCATCAGCGTAAGCGGGCACCAAGAGACCCAGTACTTC

clone_size: -
j_call: TRBJ1-1
d_call: TRBD1
v_call: TRBV19
cdr3_aa: CASTTLGTGEAFF
cdr3_nt: TGTGCCAGTACCACACTAGGGACAGGAGAAGCTTTCTTT

clone_size: once
j_call: TRBJ1-1
d_call: -
v_call: TRBV19
cdr3_aa: CASSTDRWDTEAFF
cdr3_nt: TGTGCCAGTAGTACCGACAGGTGGGACACTGAAGCTTTCTTT

clone_size: once
j_call: TRBJ2-3
d_call: TRBD1
v_call: TRBV7-8
cdr3_aa: CASSHGTVPSTDTQYF
cdr3_nt: TGTGCCAGCAGCCATGGGACAGTCCCTAGCACAGATACGCAGTATTTT